In this sample, the clone carrying this T cell receptor (beta chain) turned up many times. This CDR3 has 9 residues. This sample is drawn from a study of early T cells in non-severe SARS-CoV-2 infection. TCRdb used MiXCR to reprocess the 5' RACE reads, holding one entry per CDR3 protein. The sample consists of more than 65,000 distinct CDR3 sequences, roughly an eighth of them appearing once. The chain employs TRBV21-1 and TRBJ2-1. TRBV21-1 is reported as a pseudogene. The source of this sequence is an adult who was a healthcare worker with PCR-confirmed SARS-CoV-2 infection or an uninfected control (not recorded which). Sequencing was carried out using whole blood. As DNA, the CDR3 is TGTGCCAGCAGTAATGAGCAGTTCTTC. Protein: CASSNEQFF.